Here is one T cell receptor beta chain with its context. Its matching antigen is unknown. This specimen comes from a study of human T cells and chemical hapten exposure. Indicated time point: patch test 1, 2 weeks after DPC sensitization. Treatment specified: therapeutic diphenylcyclopropenone sensitization with weekly scalp DPC. TCRdb fed the RACE reads into MiXCR, producing one record per CDR3 protein. The table records 75,000 to 100,000 distinct CDR3 sequences, 9.5% to 15% of them present only once. Study-wide points: Controls formed significantly fewer large CDR3 similarity clusters than expanded TCRs did. There was alopecia in the donors, so their immune response may differ from that of healthy people.

Per germline, CDR1 SQVTM and CDR2 ANQGSEA. The CDR3 is 10 residues long. The V end lost 7 bases, the J end lost 3 bases, and 7 bases lay between the germline ends. Sequencing used whole blood, obtained in connection with sensitization to the hapten diphenylcyclopropenone (DPC). The sequence was obtained from a woman aged 40-49 years with alopecia areata. Some clones in this sample may be carry-over from other donors' samples. This rearrangement joins TRBV29-1 to TRBJ2-7; D gene unclear. The chain's CDR3 is CSGRYYEQYF. CDR3 DNA: TGCAGCGGGAGATACTACGAGCAGTACTTC.